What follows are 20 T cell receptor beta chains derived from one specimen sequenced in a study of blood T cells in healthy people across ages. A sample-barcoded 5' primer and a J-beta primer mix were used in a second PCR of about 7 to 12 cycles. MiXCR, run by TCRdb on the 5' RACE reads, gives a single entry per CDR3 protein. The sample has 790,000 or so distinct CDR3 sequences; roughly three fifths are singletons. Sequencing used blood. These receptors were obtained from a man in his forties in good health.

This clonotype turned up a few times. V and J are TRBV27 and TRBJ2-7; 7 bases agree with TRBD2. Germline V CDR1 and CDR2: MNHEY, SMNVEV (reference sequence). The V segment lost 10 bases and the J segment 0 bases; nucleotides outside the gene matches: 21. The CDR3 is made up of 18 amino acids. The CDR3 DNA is TGTGCCACCTGCTTGTCGGCTAGCGGAGTCCTGAGCTCCTACGAGCAGTACTTC. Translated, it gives CATCLSASGVLSSYEQYF.

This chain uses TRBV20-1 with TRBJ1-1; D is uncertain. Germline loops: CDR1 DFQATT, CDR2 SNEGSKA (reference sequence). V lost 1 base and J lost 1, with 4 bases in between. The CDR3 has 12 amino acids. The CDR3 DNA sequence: TGCAGTGCTAGAGGCCCGAACACTGAAGCTTTCTTT. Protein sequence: CSARGPNTEAFF.

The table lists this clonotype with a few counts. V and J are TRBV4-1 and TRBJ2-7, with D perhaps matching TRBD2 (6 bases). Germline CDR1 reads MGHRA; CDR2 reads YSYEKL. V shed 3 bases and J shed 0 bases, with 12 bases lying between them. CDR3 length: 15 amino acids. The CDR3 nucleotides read TGCGCCAGCAGCCAGACCCGGGACTCCTCCTACGAGCAGTACTTC. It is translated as CASSQTRDSSYEQYF.

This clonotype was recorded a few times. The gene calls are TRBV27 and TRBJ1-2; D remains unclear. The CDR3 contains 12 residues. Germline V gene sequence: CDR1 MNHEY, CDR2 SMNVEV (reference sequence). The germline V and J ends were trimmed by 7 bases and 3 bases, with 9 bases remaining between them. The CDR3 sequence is CASTGPYYGYTF. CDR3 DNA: TGTGCCAGCACGGGCCCGTACTATGGCTACACCTTC.

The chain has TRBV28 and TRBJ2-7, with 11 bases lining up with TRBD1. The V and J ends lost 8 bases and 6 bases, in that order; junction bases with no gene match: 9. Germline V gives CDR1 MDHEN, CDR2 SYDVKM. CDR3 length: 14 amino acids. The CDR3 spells CASRQSGTGGEQYF. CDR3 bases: TGTGCCAGCCGTCAATCCGGGACAGGGGGCGAGCAGTACTTC.

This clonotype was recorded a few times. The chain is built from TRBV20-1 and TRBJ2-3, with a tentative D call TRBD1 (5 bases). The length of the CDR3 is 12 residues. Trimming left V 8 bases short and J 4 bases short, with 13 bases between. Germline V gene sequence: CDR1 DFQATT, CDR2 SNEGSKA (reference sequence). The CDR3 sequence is CSRLQGADTQYF. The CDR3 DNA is TGCAGTCGCTTGCAGGGCGCAGATACGCAGTATTTT.

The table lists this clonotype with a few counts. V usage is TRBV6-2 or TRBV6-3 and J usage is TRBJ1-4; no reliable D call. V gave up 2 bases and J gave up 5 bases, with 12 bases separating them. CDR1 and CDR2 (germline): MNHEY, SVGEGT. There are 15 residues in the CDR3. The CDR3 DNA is TGTGCCAGCAGTTACGAAGCGGCGGGGAATGAAAAACTGTTTTTT. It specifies CASSYEAAGNEKLFF.

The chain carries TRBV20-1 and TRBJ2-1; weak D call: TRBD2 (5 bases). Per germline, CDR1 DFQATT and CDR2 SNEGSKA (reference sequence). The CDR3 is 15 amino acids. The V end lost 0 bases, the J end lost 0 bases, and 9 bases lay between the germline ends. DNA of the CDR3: TGCAGTGCTAGAGATTTAGAGGGCTCCTACAATGAGCAGTTCTTC. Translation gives CSARDLEGSYNEQFF.

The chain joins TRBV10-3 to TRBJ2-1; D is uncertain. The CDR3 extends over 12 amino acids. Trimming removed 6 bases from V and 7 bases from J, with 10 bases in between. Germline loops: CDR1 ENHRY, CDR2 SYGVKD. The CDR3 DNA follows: TGTGCCATCAGAAGCGACGAAAATGAGCAGTTCTTC. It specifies CAIRSDENEQFF.

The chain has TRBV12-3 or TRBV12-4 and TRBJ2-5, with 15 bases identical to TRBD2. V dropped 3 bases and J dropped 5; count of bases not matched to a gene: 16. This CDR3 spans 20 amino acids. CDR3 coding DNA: TGTGCCAGCAGTTTCTTCGGCACGGGACTAGCGGGGGGACGCGGCGAGACCCAGTACTTC. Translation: CASSFFGTGLAGGRGETQYF.

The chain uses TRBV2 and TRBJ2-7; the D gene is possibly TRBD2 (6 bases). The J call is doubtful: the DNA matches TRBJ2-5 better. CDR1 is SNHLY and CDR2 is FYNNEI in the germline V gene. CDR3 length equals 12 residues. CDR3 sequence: CASNAGQETQYF. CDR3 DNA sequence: TGTGCCAGCAACGCGGGGCAAGAGACCCAGTACTTC.

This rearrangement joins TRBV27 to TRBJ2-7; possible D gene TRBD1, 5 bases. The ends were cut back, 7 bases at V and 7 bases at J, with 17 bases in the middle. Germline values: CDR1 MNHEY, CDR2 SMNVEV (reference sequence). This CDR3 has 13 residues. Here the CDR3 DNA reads TGTGCCAGCATGGCAGGGTCTAGGTATGAGCAGTACTTC. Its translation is CASMAGSRYEQYF.

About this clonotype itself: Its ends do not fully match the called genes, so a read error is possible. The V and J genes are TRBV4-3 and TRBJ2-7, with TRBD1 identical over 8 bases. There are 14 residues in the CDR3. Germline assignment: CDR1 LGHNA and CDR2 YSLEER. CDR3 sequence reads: CANSQGQESYEQYF. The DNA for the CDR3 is TGCGCCAACAGCCAGGGACAGGAGTCCTACGAGCAGTACTTC.

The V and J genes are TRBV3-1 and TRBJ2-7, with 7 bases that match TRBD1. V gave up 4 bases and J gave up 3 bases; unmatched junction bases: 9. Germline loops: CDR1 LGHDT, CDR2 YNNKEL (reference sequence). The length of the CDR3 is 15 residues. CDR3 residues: CASSPGTDTNYEQYF. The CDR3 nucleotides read TGTGCCAGCAGCCCAGGGACAGATACAAACTACGAGCAGTACTTC.

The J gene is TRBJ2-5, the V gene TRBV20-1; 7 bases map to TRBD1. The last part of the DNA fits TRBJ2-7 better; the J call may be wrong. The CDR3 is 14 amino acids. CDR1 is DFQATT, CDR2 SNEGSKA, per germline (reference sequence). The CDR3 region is CSARVPGQAYEQYF. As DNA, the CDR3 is TGCAGTGCTAGAGTACCCGGACAGGCCTACGAGCAGTACTTC.

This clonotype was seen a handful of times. The CDR3 spells CASSLAEAPLPYEQYF. CDR3 nucleotide sequence: TGTGCCAGCAGCTTAGCCGAGGCACCTTTACCTTACGAGCAGTACTTC. This chain joins TRBV7-6 and TRBJ2-7; D unresolved. Germline V CDR1 and CDR2: SGHVS, FNYEAQ. Deletions cut 0 bases from V and 4 bases from J, with 16 bases between. The CDR3 is 16 residues long.

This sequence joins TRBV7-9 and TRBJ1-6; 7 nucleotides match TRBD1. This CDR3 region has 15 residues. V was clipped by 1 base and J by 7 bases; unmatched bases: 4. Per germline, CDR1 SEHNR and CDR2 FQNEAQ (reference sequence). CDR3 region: CASSLEAGGNSPLHF. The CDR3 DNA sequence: TGTGCCAGCAGCTTAGAAGCAGGGGGGAATTCACCCCTCCACTTT.

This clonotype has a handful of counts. The CDR3 DNA is TGTGCCAGCAGCCGGGTAGTCTCACGCGAGCAGTACTTC. It codes for CASSRVVSREQYF. The chain employs TRBV5-6 and TRBJ2-7, with D unclear. Germline CDR1 is SGHDT and CDR2 is YYEEEE. V lost 4 bases and J 6 bases, leaving 14 bases between the germline ends. The CDR3 consists of 13 residues.

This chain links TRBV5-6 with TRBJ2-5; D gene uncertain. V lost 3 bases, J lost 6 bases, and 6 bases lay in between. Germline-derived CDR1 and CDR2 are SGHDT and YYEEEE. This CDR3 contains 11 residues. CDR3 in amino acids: CASSSTQTQYF. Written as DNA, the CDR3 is TGTGCCAGCAGCTCAACGCAGACCCAGTACTTC.

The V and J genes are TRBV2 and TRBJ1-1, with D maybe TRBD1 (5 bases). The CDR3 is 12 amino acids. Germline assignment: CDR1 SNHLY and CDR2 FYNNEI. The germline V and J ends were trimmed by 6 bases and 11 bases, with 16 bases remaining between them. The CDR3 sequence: CASRDGPKGAFF. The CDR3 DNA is TGTGCCAGCAGAGACGGACCAAAGGGGGCTTTCTTT. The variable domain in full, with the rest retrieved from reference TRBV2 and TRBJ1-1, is EPEVTQTPSHQVTQMGQEVILRCVPISNHLYFYWYRQILGQKVEFLVSFYNNEISEKSEIFDDQFSVERPDGSNFTLKIRSTKLEDSAMYFCASRDGPKGAFFGQGTRLTVV.